This is a list of T cell receptor beta chains from one sample in a study of synovial regulatory T cells in juvenile arthritis. TCRdb's table, derived via immunoSEQ multiplex PCR, lists solely in-frame clones and lacks some. The table lists around 2,300 clones, with approximately 11% in the top ten. Sequencing was done on a sample of Treg cells from the synovium. The receptors come from a donor aged 2-29 years with juvenile idiopathic arthritis. Each CDR3 is given with its conserved first and last residue. Some rows mark clone size as missing; the rest say once, few, many or name a class of expanded clone.

clone_size	v_call	j_call	cdr3_aa
-	TRBV7-8	TRBJ1-3	CASSLRGSRGYSGNTIYF
medium-sized	TRBV5-1	TRBJ1-3	CASSLASRGASGGNTIYF
medium-sized	TRBV14	TRBJ1-6	CASSPGRDNSPLHF
-	TRBV7-2	TRBJ2-1	CASSLGTSGGDHEQFF
-	TRBV7-2	TRBJ2-5	CASSLIAGAGGVSQYF
medium-sized	TRBV6-7	TRBJ1-1	CASLGGTNTEAFF
-	TRBV7-9	TRBJ2-5	CASRRVQETQYF
medium-sized	TRBV5-1	TRBJ1-5	CASSLATGSNQPQHF
-	TRBV19	TRBJ2-1	CASSIFIGRGFGNEQFF
-	TRBV6-4	TRBJ2-1	CASRAGTSGRPYNEQFF
-	TRBV27	TRBJ2-3	CASSLQNTDTQYF